This T cell receptor (beta chain) was captured by sequencing in a study of cytomegalovirus exposure and HLA in healthy donors. The PCR employed 60 Vbeta primers together with 13 Jbeta primers. Sequenced by immunoSEQ multiplex PCR; TCRdb stores in-frame clones only, minus some. In all, the sample yields 34,000 or so clones. Germline V gene sequence: CDR1 SGHNT, CDR2 YENEEA. With 3 bases removed from V and 2 bases from J, the gap between germline ends came to 10 bases. The CDR3 sequence is 14 residues long. V is TRBV11-3 and J is TRBJ2-5, with D possibly TRBD1 on 5 matching bases. The sequence was collected from a female donor in good health and CMV-seronegative. The material sequenced was PBMCs. CDR3 bases: TGTGCCAGCAGCTTCAGGGTGGGGCAAGAGACCCAGTACTTC. Its translation: CASSFRVGQETQYF. The entire variable domain, with the rest obtained from reference TRBV11-3 and TRBJ2-5, is as follows: EAGVVQSPRYKIIEKKQPVAFWCNPISGHNTLYWYLQNLGQGPELLIRYENEEAVDDSQLPKDRFSAERLKGVDSTLKIQPAELGDSAVYLCASSFRVGQETQYFGPGTRLLVL.